This entry is about one TCR beta chain. The data are from a study of blood T cell repertoires in COVID-19. Per germline, CDR1 SGDLS and CDR2 YYNGEE. The CDR3 extends over 14 amino acids. The V end lost 3 bases, the J end lost 2 bases, and 11 bases lay between the germline ends. Method: immunoSEQ multiplex PCR; TCRdb's copy keeps in-frame clones and lacks some. This table holds roughly 150,000 clones, about 85% found once. Specimen: peripheral blood. The V and J genes are TRBV9 and TRBJ2-5; D is unresolved. The sequence was obtained from an elderly woman with COVID-19, enrolled during active disease. For the CDR3, the DNA is TGTGCCAGCAGCGGAGGTCTCAAACAAGAGACCCAGTACTTC. It encodes CASSGGLKQETQYF.